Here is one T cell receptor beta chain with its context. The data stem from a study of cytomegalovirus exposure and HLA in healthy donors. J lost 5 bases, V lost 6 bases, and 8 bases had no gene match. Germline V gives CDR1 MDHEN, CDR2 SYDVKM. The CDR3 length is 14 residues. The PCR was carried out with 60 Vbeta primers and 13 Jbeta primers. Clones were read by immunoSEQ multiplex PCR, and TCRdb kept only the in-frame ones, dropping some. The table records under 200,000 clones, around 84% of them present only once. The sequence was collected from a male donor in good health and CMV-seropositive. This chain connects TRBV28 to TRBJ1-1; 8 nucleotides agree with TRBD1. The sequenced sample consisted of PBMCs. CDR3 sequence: CASSLGQGGTEAFF. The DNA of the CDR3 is TGTGCCAGCAGCCTCGGACAGGGCGGGACTGAAGCTTTCTTT.